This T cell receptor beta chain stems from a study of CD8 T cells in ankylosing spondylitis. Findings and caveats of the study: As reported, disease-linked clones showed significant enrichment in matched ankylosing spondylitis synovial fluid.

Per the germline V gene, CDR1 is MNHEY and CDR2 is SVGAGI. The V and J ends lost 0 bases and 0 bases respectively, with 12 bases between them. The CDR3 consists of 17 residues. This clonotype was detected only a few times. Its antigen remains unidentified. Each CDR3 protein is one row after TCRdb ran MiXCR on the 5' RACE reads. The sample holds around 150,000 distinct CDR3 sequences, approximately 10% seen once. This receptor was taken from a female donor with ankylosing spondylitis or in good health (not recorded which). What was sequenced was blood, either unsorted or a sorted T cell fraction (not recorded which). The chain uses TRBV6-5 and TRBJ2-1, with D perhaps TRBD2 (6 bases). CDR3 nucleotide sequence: TGTGCCAGCAGTTACTCGGGTGGGACTGGCTCCTACAATGAGCAGTTCTTC. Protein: CASSYSGGTGSYNEQFF.